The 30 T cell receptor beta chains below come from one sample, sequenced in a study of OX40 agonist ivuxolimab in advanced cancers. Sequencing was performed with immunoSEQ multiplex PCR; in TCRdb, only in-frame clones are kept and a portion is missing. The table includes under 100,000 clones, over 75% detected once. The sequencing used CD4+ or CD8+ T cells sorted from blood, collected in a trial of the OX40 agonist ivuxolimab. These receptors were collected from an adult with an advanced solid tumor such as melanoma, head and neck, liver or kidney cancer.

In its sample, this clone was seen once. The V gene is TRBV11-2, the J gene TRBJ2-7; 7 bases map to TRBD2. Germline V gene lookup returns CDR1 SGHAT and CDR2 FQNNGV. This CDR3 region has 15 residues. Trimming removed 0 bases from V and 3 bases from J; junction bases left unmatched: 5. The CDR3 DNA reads TGTGCCAGCAGCTTAGAACCTAGCGGAGGCTACGAGCAGTACTTC. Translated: CASSLEPSGGYEQYF.

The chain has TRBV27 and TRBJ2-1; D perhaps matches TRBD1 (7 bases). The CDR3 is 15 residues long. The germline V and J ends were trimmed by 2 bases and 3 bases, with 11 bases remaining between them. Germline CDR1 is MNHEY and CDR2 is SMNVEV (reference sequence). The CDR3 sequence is CASSLGGTVYNEQFF. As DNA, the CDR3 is TGTGCCAGCAGTTTAGGGGGGACAGTCTACAATGAGCAGTTCTTC.

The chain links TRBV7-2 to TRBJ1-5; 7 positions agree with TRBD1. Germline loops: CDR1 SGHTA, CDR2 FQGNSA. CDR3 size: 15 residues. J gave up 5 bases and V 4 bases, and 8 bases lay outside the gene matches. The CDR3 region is CASSSHRGGDQPQHF. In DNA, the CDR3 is TGTGCCAGCAGCTCCCACAGGGGTGGGGATCAGCCCCAGCATTTT.

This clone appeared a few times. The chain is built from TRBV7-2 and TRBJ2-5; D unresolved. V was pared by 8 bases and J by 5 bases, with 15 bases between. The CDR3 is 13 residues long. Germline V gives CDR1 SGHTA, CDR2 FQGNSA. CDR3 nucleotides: TGTGCCAGCGGCTCCGGGCCCCGGGAGACCCAGTACTTC. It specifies CASGSGPRETQYF.

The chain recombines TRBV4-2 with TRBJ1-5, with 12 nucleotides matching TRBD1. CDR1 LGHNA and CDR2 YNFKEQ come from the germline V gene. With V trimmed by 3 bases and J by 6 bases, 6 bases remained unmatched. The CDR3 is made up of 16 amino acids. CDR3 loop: CASSQGGTGGFQPQHF. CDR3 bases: TGTGCCAGCAGCCAGGGAGGGACAGGGGGCTTTCAGCCCCAGCATTTT.

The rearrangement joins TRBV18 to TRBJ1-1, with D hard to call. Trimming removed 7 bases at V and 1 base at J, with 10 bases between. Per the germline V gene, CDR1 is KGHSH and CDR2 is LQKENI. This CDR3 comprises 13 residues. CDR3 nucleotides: TGTGCCAGCTTAGAGGGCAGGAACACTGAAGCTTTCTTT. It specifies CASLEGRNTEAFF.

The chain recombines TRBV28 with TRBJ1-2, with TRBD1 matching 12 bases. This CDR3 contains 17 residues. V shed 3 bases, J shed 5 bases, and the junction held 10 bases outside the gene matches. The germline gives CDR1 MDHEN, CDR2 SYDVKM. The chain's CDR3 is CASSFGTGGALGYGYTF. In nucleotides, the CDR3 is TGTGCCAGCAGTTTCGGGACAGGGGGCGCTCTGGGGTATGGCTACACCTTC.

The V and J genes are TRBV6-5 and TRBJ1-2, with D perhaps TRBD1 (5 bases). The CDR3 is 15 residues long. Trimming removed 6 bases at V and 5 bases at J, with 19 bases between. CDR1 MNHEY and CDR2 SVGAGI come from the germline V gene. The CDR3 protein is CASSPTGTPEYGYTF. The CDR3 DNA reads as TGTGCCAGCAGCCCAACCGGGACGCCGGAATATGGCTACACCTTC.

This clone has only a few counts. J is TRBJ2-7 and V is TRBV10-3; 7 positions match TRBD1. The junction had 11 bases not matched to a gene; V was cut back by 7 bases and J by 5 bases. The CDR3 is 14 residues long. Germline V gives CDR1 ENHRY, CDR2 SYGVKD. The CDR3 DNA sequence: TGTGCCATCACCCCAGGGGGAAAGGGAAACGAGCAGTACTTC. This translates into CAITPGGKGNEQYF.

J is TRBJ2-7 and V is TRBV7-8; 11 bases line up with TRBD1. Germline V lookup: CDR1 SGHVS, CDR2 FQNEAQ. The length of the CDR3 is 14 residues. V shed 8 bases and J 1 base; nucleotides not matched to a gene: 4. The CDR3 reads CASGGQGASYEQYF. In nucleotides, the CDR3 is TGTGCCAGCGGAGGACAGGGGGCTTCCTACGAGCAGTACTTC.

The CDR3 DNA sequence: TGTGCCAGCAGTTACTCCCTGACAGGGGACACTGAAGCTTTCTTT. Residues: CASSYSLTGDTEAFF. This rearrangement joins TRBV6-5 to TRBJ1-1, with TRBD1 identical over 8 bases. The CDR3 totals 15 residues. V lost 0 bases to trimming and J lost 3 bases; unmatched junction nucleotides: 3. CDR1 is MNHEY and CDR2 is SVGAGI in the germline V gene.

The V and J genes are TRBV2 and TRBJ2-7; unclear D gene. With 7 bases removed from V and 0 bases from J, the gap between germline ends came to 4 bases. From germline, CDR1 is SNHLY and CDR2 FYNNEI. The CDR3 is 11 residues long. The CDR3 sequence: CASKSSYEQYF. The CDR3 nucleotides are TGTGCCAGCAAGAGCTCCTACGAGCAGTACTTC.

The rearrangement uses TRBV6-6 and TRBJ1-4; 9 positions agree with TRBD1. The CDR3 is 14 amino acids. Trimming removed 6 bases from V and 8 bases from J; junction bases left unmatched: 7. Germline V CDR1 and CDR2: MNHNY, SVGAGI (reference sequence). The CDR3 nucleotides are TGTGCCAGCAGAGAGACAGGGGGGCACGAAAAACTGTTTTTT. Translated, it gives CASRETGGHEKLFF.

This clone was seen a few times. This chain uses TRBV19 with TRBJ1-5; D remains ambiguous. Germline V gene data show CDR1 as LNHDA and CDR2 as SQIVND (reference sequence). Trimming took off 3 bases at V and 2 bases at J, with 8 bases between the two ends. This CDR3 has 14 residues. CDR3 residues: CASSIQRGNQPQHF. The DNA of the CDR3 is TGTGCCAGTAGTATCCAGAGGGGCAATCAGCCCCAGCATTTT.

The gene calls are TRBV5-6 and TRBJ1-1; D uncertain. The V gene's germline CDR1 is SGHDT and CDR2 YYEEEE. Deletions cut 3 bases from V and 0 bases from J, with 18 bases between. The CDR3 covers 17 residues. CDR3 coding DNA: TGTGCCAGCAGCTCCCGGGAGGCGTCCCTTCTGAACACTGAAGCTTTCTTT. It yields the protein CASSSREASLLNTEAFF.

CDR3 protein: CAIRATSGNTGELFF. The CDR3 nucleotides read TGTGCCATCAGGGCGACTAGCGGAAACACCGGGGAGCTGTTTTTT. The chain uses TRBV10-3 and TRBJ2-2, with 9 bases that match TRBD2. Germline-derived CDR1 and CDR2 are ENHRY and SYGVKD. The trim removed 6 bases at V and 2 bases at J, leaving 4 bases unmatched. The CDR3 totals 15 residues.

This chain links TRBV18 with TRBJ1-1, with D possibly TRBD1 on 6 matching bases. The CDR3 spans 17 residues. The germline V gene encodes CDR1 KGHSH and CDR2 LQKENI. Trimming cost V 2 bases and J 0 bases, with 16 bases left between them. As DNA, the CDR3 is TGTGCCAGCTCACCAACGGGGGCTCTCGGTCTGAACACTGAAGCTTTCTTT. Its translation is CASSPTGALGLNTEAFF.

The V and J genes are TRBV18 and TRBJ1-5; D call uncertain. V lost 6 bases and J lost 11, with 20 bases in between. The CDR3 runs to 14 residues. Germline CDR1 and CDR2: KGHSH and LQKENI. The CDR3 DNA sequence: TGTGCCAGCTCTCCCCTCGGAGGGCAATCGACCCAGCATTTT. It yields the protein CASSPLGGQSTQHF.

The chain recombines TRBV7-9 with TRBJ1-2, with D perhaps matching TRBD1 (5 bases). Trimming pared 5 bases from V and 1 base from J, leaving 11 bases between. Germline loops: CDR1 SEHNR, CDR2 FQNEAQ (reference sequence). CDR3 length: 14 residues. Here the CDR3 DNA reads TGTGCCAGCAGCCCCGGGGCCCTTAACTATGGCTACACCTTC. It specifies CASSPGALNYGYTF.

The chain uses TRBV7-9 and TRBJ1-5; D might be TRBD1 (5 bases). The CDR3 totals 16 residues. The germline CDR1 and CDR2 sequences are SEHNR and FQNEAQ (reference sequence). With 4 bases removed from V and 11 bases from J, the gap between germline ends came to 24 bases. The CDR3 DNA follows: TGTGCCAGCAGCTCAGAGGGGCACTGGGCGGGTTCGACCCAGCATTTT. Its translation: CASSSEGHWAGSTQHF.

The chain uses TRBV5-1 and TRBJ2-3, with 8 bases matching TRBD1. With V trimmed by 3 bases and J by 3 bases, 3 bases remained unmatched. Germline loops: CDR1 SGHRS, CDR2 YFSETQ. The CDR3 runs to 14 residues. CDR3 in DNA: TGCGCCAGCAGCTGGACAGGGTTTACAGATACGCAGTATTTT. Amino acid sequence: CASSWTGFTDTQYF.

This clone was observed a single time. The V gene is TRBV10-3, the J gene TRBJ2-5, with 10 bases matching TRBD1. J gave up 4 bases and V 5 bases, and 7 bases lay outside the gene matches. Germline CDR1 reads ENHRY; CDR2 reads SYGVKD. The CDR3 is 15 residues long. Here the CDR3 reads CAISLGQGDGETQYF. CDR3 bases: TGTGCCATCAGTCTCGGACAGGGGGATGGAGAGACCCAGTACTTC.

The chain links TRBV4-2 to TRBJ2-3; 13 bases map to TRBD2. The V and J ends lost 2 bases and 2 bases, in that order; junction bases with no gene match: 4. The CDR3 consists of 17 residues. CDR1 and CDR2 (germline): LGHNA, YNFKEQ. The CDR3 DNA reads TGTGCCAGCAGCCAAACTAGCGGGGGGGAAGACACAGATACGCAGTATTTT. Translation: CASSQTSGGEDTDTQYF.

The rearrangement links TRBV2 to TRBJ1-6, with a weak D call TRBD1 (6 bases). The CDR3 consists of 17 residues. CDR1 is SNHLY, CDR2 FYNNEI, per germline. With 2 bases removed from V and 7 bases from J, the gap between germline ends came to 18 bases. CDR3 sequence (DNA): TGTGCCAGCAGTGAACTGTGGGCAGGGGAAAGGAATTCACCCCTCCACTTT. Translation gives CASSELWAGERNSPLHF.

The CDR3 DNA reads TGCAGCGCACGCCTGGGCAGCGGGGGGCTCACCTACAATGAGCAGTTCTTC. Protein product: CSARLGSGGLTYNEQFF. V and J are TRBV29-1 and TRBJ2-1; 9 bases line up with TRBD2. The germline gives CDR1 SQVTM, CDR2 ANQGSEA. V shed 7 bases, J shed 2 bases, and the junction held 15 bases outside the gene matches. CDR3 length equals 17 residues.

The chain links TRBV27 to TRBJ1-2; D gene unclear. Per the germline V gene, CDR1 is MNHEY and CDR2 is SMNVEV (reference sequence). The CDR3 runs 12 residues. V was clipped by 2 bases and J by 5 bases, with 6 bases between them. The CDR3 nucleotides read TGTGCCAGCAGTTTAAGAGGTTATGGCTACACCTTC. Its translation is CASSLRGYGYTF.

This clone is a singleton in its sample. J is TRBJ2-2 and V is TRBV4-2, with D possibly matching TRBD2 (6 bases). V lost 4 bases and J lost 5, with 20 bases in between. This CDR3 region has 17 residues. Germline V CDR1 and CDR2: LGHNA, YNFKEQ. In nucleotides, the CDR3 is TGTGCCAGCAGCCCGAGACCCCCTAGCGCGGGGACCGGGGAGCTGTTTTTT. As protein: CASSPRPPSAGTGELFF.

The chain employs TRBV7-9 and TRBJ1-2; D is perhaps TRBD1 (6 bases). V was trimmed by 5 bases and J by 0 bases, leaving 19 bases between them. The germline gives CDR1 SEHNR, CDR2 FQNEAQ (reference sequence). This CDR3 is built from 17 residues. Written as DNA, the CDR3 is TGTGCCAGCAGCCACAGGCTTGGCAGGGGAGCTAACTATGGCTACACCTTC. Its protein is CASSHRLGRGANYGYTF.

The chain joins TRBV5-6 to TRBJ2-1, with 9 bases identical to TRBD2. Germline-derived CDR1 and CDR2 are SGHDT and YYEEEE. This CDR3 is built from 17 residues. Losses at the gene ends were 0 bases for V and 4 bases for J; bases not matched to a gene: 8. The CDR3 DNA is TGTGCCAGCAGCTTGGGTAGCGGGAGCTCATGGTACAATGAGCAGTTCTTC. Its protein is CASSLGSGSSWYNEQFF.

CDR3 nucleotides: TGTGCCAGCAGCTTAGGGGGCACAGAGTTCACAGATACGCAGTATTTT. Encoded protein: CASSLGGTEFTDTQYF. This chain joins TRBV7-2 and TRBJ2-3; TRBD1 is a possible D gene (5 bases). Germline V gene data show CDR1 as SGHTA and CDR2 as FQGNSA. The germline V and J ends were trimmed by 1 base and 2 bases, with 13 bases remaining between them. CDR3 size: 16 residues.